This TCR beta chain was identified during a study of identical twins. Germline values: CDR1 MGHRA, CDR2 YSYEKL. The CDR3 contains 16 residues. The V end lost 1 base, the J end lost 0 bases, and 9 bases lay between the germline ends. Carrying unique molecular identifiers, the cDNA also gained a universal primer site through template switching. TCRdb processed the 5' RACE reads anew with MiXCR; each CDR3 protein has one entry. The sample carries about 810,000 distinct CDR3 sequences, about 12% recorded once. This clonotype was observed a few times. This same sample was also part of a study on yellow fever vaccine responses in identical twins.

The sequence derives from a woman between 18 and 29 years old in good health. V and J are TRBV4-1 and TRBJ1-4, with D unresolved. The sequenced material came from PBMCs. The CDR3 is CASSQGTGSTNEKLFF. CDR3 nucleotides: TGCGCCAGCAGCCAAGGTACGGGATCAACTAATGAAAAACTGTTTTTT.